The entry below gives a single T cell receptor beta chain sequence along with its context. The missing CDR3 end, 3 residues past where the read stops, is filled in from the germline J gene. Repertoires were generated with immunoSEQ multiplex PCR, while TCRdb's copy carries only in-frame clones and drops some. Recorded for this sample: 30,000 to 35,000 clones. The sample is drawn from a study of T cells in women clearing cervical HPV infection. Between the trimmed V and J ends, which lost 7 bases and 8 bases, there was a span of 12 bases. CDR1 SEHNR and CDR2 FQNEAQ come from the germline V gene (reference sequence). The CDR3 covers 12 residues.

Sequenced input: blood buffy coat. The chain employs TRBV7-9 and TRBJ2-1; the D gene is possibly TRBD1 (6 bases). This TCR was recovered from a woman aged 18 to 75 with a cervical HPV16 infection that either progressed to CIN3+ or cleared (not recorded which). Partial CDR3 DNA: TGTGCCAGCAAGGGGGACGGCGATGAG. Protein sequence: CASKGDGDE. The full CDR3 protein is CASKGDGDEQFF.